What follows are 18 T cell receptor beta chains derived from one specimen sequenced in a study of neoadjuvant anti-PD-1 for oral cavity cancer (dated by TCRdb to the early 2020s). Library preparation used the immunoSEQ multiplex PCR assay. Entries here come from immuneACCESS through TCRdb and include only in-frame sequences with V and J called. Some clones fail to appear in such tables; in the studies checked, an unresolved V gene covers under half of the shortfall, and the cause of the remainder is unknown. This sample comprises 15,000 or so clones, about 59% of them detected only once. The ten largest make up under 3.5% of the sample. The sample's time point, from its label and the paper: before neoadjuvant nivolumab. This sample comprised PBMCs, obtained before nivolumab (anti-PD-1) treatment. The origin of the receptors is a person aged 40 to 85 with oral cavity squamous cell carcinoma.

This clone has a handful of counts. The rearrangement uses TRBV6-5 and TRBJ1-2; D call uncertain. The germline CDR1 and CDR2 sequences are MNHEY and SVGAGI. The CDR3 length is 15 residues. Trimming pared 4 bases from V and 5 bases from J, leaving 17 bases between. The CDR3 DNA sequence: TGTGCCAGCAGTTTAAACCCCCTCGACCCGTATGGCTACACCTTC. Translated, it gives CASSLNPLDPYGYTF.

The chain is built from TRBV2 and TRBJ2-5; 7 bases are a match to TRBD2. CDR1 is SNHLY, CDR2 FYNNEI, per germline. The CDR3 totals 13 residues. The V gene end was trimmed by 5 bases and the J gene end by 4 bases; junction bases not matched to a gene: 4. The CDR3 region is CASSFGRVETQYF. CDR3 nucleotide sequence: TGTGCCAGCAGTTTTGGGAGGGTAGAGACCCAGTACTTC.

The chain recombines TRBV4-2 with TRBJ2-1; D is possibly TRBD1 or TRBD2 (5 bases each). This CDR3 has 15 amino acids. The V gene's germline CDR1 is LGHNA and CDR2 YNFKEQ. Trimming stripped 3 bases from V and 6 bases from J, with 15 bases between. CDR3 in DNA: TGTGCCAGCAGCCAGGCCCCCGGGGCGGGCAATGAGCAGTTCTTC. This encodes CASSQAPGAGNEQFF.

The V and J genes are TRBV7-9 and TRBJ1-5; 9 nucleotides agree with TRBD1. Germline V gene sequence: CDR1 SEHNR, CDR2 FQNEAQ (reference sequence). V shed 0 bases, J shed 5 bases, and the junction held 2 bases outside the gene matches. This CDR3 comprises 15 residues. CDR3 region: CASSLAGTGHQPQHF. The CDR3 DNA follows: TGTGCCAGCAGCTTAGCGGGGACAGGGCATCAGCCCCAGCATTTT.

This clone showed up just a few times. This chain uses TRBV6-1 with TRBJ1-5, with 7 bases fitting TRBD1. Per germline, CDR1 MNHNS and CDR2 SASEGT. The CDR3 has 15 amino acids. V was clipped by 4 bases and J by 6 bases; unmatched bases: 9. In DNA, the CDR3 is TGTGCCAGCAGTGCTGACAGGGATCGCAGTCAGCCCCAGCATTTT. Translation: CASSADRDRSQPQHF.

This chain joins TRBV11-2 and TRBJ2-7; 10 nucleotides match TRBD2. The CDR3 totals 15 residues. Germline CDR1 reads SGHAT; CDR2 reads FQNNGV. V dropped 6 bases and J dropped 4; count of bases not matched to a gene: 9. CDR3 sequence reads: CASRDLAGATYEQYF. The CDR3 DNA follows: TGTGCCAGCAGGGATCTAGCGGGAGCTACGTACGAGCAGTACTTC.

For the CDR3, the DNA is TGTGCCAGCAGCTTAGGGGCACGCACAGATACGCAGTATTTT. This gives the protein CASSLGARTDTQYF. This sequence joins TRBV11-1 and TRBJ2-3; D not resolved. The CDR3 extends over 14 amino acids. Germline CDR1 SGHAT, CDR2 FQDESV (reference sequence). Trimming pared 1 base from V and 1 base from J, leaving 6 bases between.

This clone has a handful of counts. The gene calls are TRBV27 and TRBJ2-3; D perhaps matches TRBD2 (6 bases). The CDR3 contains 16 residues. Germline-derived CDR1 and CDR2 are MNHEY and SMNVEV (reference sequence). V was clipped by 6 bases and J by 2 bases, with 18 bases between them. The CDR3 reads CASRRRDSESTDTQYF. Here the CDR3 DNA reads TGTGCCAGCAGGCGCCGGGACTCAGAGTCCACAGATACGCAGTATTTT.

In regard to this clone: The junction departs from the called germline gene at one end, perhaps through a read error. V and J are TRBV7-9 and TRBJ1-4, with D hard to call. The CDR3 loop spans 14 amino acids. The germline V gene has CDR1 SEHNR and CDR2 FQNEAQ (reference sequence). The CDR3 sequence: CASSHPLTNEKLFF. In nucleotides, the CDR3 is TGTGCCAGCAGCCACCCCCTTACAAATGAGAAACTGTTTTTT.

The CDR3 loop is CASSPFGLDVYEQYF. In DNA, the CDR3 is TGTGCCAGCAGCCCCTTTGGGCTAGACGTTTACGAGCAGTACTTC. This chain uses TRBV14 with TRBJ2-7, with unresolved D. Germline CDR1 and CDR2: SGHDN and FVKESK. With 4 bases removed from V and 4 bases from J, the gap between germline ends came to 17 bases. The CDR3 covers 15 residues. Full variable domain (missing parts from reference TRBV14 and TRBJ2-7): EAGVTQFPSHSVIEKGQTVTLRCDPISGHDNLYWYRRVMGKEIKFLLHFVKESKQDESGMPNNRFLAERTGGTYSTLKVQPAELEDSGVYFCASSPFGLDVYEQYFGPGTRLTVT.

The V gene is TRBV11-2, the J gene TRBJ2-7, with D unclear. CDR3 length equals 14 residues. CDR1 SGHAT and CDR2 FQNNGV come from the germline V gene. Trimming cost V 1 base and J 2 bases, with 9 bases left between them. The CDR3 region is CASSLADLAYEQYF. The CDR3 region has the DNA TGTGCCAGCAGCTTAGCGGACCTGGCCTACGAGCAGTACTTC.

This clone was seen a few times. The chain combines TRBV18 with TRBJ1-1; D gene ambiguous. The germline CDR1 and CDR2 sequences are KGHSH and LQKENI. The CDR3 is 12 amino acids. Trimming cost V 3 bases and J 3 bases, with 5 bases left between them. The CDR3 here is CASSPGYTEAFF. CDR3 coding DNA: TGTGCCAGCTCACCCGGCTACACTGAAGCTTTCTTT.

Concerning this clone itself: Germline and junction disagree at one end, which may indicate a read error. The rearrangement links TRBV30 to TRBJ2-7; 7 positions agree with TRBD2. CDR3 size: 9 residues. Germline V gives CDR1 GTSNPN, CDR2 SVGIG (reference sequence). The DNA of the CDR3 is TGTGCCTGGAGTCCTGGGGGGGGTTTC. This translates into CAWSPGGGF. Full variable domain (rest looked up from reference TRBV30 and TRBJ2-7): SQTIHQWPATLVQPVGSPLSLECTVEGTSNPNLYWYRQAAGRGLQLLFYSVGIGQISSEVPQNLSASRPQDRQFILSSKKLLLSDSGFYLCAWSPGGGFGPGTRLTVT.

The genes are TRBV27 and TRBJ2-7; D is unclear. This CDR3 is 14 amino acids long. Germline lookup yields CDR1 MNHEY and CDR2 SMNVEV (reference sequence). Trimming removed 5 bases from V and 2 bases from J, with 13 bases in between. Here the CDR3 reads CASSARGGTYEQYF. Written as DNA, the CDR3 is TGTGCCAGCAGTGCACGCGGCGGAACCTACGAGCAGTACTTC.

The V and J genes are TRBV10-1 and TRBJ2-7, with D hard to call. V dropped 0 bases and J dropped 6 bases, with 3 bases sitting between them. The CDR3 runs 11 residues. Per the germline V gene, CDR1 is WNHNN and CDR2 is SYGVQD (reference sequence). This chain's CDR3 is CASSESGEQYF. CDR3 sequence (DNA): TGCGCCAGCAGTGAGTCAGGCGAGCAGTACTTC.

This chain connects TRBV2 to TRBJ2-1; unclear D gene. Germline CDR1 is SNHLY and CDR2 is FYNNEI. The CDR3 loop spans 14 amino acids. Trimming left V 5 bases short and J 5 bases short, with 13 bases between. CDR3 residues: CASSIGLGNNEQFF. For the CDR3, the DNA is TGTGCCAGCAGTATCGGGCTAGGTAACAATGAGCAGTTCTTC. Combining the CDR3 with reference TRBV2 and TRBJ2-1 gives the whole variable domain EPEVTQTPSHQVTQMGQEVILRCVPISNHLYFYWYRQILGQKVEFLVSFYNNEISEKSEIFDDQFSVERPDGSNFTLKIRSTKLEDSAMYFCASSIGLGNNEQFFGPGTRLTVL.

For the CDR3, the DNA is TGTGCCAGCAGCTTAAACTTCGCGCGAGGGGAAGCTTTCTTT. Its protein product is CASSLNFARGEAFF. The chain employs TRBV7-8 and TRBJ1-1; no clear D. CDR3 size: 14 residues. Trimming removed 2 bases at V and 8 bases at J, with 15 bases between. CDR1 SGHVS and CDR2 FQNEAQ come from the germline V gene.

The chain employs TRBV25-1 and TRBJ1-6; D uncertain. V lost 0 bases and J lost 0, with 12 bases in between. Germline V lookup: CDR1 MGHDK, CDR2 SYGVNS. This CDR3 region has 18 residues. CDR3 protein: CASSEYSTASSYNSPLHF. CDR3 coding DNA: TGTGCCAGCAGTGAATATTCGACCGCGAGCTCCTATAATTCACCCCTCCACTTT.